Below are 18 T cell receptor beta chains sequenced from a single sample in a study of CD8+ T cells in alopecia areata. RNA was isolated and reverse transcribed to cDNA, the sequencing template. Method: immunoSEQ multiplex PCR; TCRdb's copy keeps in-frame clones and lacks some. The repertoire holds 150,000 to 200,000 clones, with 60% to 75% as singletons. Treatment of the sample: oral pan-JAK inhibitor, 5-10 mg twice daily. Here the sequenced sample was CD4+ T cells sorted from blood, taken at week 24, from a patient treated with tofacitinib. Source of these receptors: a human donor with alopecia areata.

The chain is built from TRBV2 and TRBJ2-5; 8 bases map to TRBD1. Germline CDR1 is SNHLY and CDR2 is FYNNEI. The CDR3 extends over 15 amino acids. Trimming at V came to 4 bases and at J to 5 bases, leaving 9 bases not matched to a gene. The DNA for the CDR3 is TGTGCCAGCAGTGTTGAGAACAGGGGGTATGAGACCCAGTACTTC. Protein: CASSVENRGYETQYF.

The chain links TRBV27 to TRBJ1-4; no definite D call. Trimming took 3 bases from V and 3 from J, leaving 8 bases between them. CDR1 is MNHEY, CDR2 SMNVEV, per germline (reference sequence). CDR3 size: 14 residues. CDR3: CASSLEGANEKLFF. The CDR3 DNA follows: TGTGCCAGCAGTTTGGAGGGAGCTAATGAAAAACTGTTTTTT.

In this sample, this clone turned up once. V gene TRBV27 combines with J gene TRBJ1-1; D is possibly TRBD1 (6 bases). V was clipped by 3 bases and J by 11 bases, with 19 bases between them. This CDR3 spans 14 amino acids. Germline CDR1 reads MNHEY; CDR2 reads SMNVEV (reference sequence). The CDR3 DNA reads TGTGCCAGCAGTTTGGAAATTGGGGGGGCCACGGCTTTCTTT. Protein product: CASSLEIGGATAFF.

This clone was detected only once. The CDR3 loop is CAWRPDSPAKNIQYF. CDR3 in DNA: TGTGCCTGGAGGCCCGACAGCCCAGCCAAAAACATTCAGTACTTC. The chain employs TRBV30 and TRBJ2-4, with D possibly being TRBD1 (5 bases). This CDR3 is 15 amino acids long. The V end was cut by 3 bases, the J end by 0 bases, with 12 bases between. Germline values: CDR1 GTSNPN, CDR2 SVGIG (reference sequence).

CDR3 residues: CAWRPSHYEQYF. The CDR3 nucleotides are TGTGCCTGGAGGCCCTCCCATTACGAGCAGTACTTC. The chain is built from TRBV30 and TRBJ2-7; D is ambiguous. Germline V gene lookup returns CDR1 GTSNPN and CDR2 SVGIG (reference sequence). The CDR3 runs 12 residues. Trimming stripped 3 bases from V and 4 bases from J, with 10 bases between.

The V call is TRBV29-1, the J call TRBJ1-1; the D gene is possibly TRBD1 (5 bases). CDR3 length: 13 residues. CDR1 and CDR2 (germline): SQVTM, ANQGSEA. The V gene lost 6 bases and the J gene lost 1 base, with 12 bases spanning the gap. Here the CDR3 reads CSVFQGANTEAFF. Here the CDR3 DNA reads TGCAGCGTCTTCCAGGGTGCGAACACTGAAGCTTTCTTT.

The J gene is TRBJ2-3, the V gene TRBV20-1; 7 nucleotides match TRBD2. Germline trimming cut 2 bases from V and 11 bases from J; bases unmatched to any gene: 4. The CDR3 has 11 amino acids. Germline-derived CDR1 and CDR2 are DFQATT and SNEGSKA (reference sequence). CDR3 coding DNA: TGCAGTGCTAGAAGGGCGGGGGAGCAGTATTTT. This encodes CSARRAGEQYF.

This clone was observed a handful of times. V gene TRBV30 combines with J gene TRBJ2-3; D is unclear. V lost 0 bases and J 2 bases, leaving 3 bases between the germline ends. Germline V CDR1 and CDR2: GTSNPN, SVGIG (reference sequence). This CDR3 comprises 12 residues. The DNA of the CDR3 is TGTGCCTGGAGTGTACTCACAGATACGCAGTATTTT. Amino acid sequence: CAWSVLTDTQYF.

The chain uses TRBV11-1 and TRBJ1-2; 8 nucleotides agree with TRBD1. The CDR3 sequence is 13 residues long. V was pared by 5 bases and J by 4 bases, with 3 bases of the junction left unmatched. Looked up from germline, CDR1 is SGHAT and CDR2 is FQDESV (reference sequence). CDR3 region: CASSPGTGYGYTF. CDR3 coding DNA: TGTGCCAGCAGCCCCGGGACAGGCTATGGCTACACCTTC.

This sequence joins TRBV29-1 and TRBJ1-2, with D tentatively TRBD1 (5 bases). Trimming shortened V by 3 bases and J by 5 bases, and 22 bases separated the two germline ends. Per the germline V gene, CDR1 is SQVTM and CDR2 is ANQGSEA. The CDR3 is made up of 16 amino acids. The CDR3: CSVDGRAIVGNYGYTF. Written as DNA, the CDR3 is TGCAGCGTTGACGGCAGGGCCATTGTGGGAAATTATGGCTACACCTTC.

This chain joins TRBV5-6 and TRBJ1-4; D call uncertain. There are 13 residues in the CDR3. The V gene lost 4 bases and the J gene lost 8 bases, with 12 bases spanning the gap. The germline gives CDR1 SGHDT, CDR2 YYEEEE. The CDR3 protein is CASSGRPDEKLFF. In nucleotides, the CDR3 is TGTGCCAGCAGCGGACGGCCCGACGAAAAACTGTTTTTT.

A few counts support this clone. The chain employs TRBV5-6 and TRBJ2-6; 9 positions match TRBD1. Trimming took 0 bases from V and 1 from J; bases not matched to a gene: 8. The germline CDR1 and CDR2 sequences are SGHDT and YYEEEE. There are 19 residues in the CDR3. The CDR3 region is CASSLDRGRASSGANVLTF. In nucleotides, the CDR3 is TGTGCCAGCAGCTTGGACAGGGGGCGGGCGTCGTCTGGGGCCAACGTCCTGACTTTC.

The rearrangement joins TRBV5-1 to TRBJ2-2; D is undetermined. Germline V lookup: CDR1 SGHRS, CDR2 YFSETQ. V lost 3 bases to trimming and J lost 1 base, with 13 bases between them. This CDR3 comprises 16 residues. The CDR3 here is CASSSKATVNTGELFF. The CDR3 DNA reads as TGCGCCAGCAGCTCCAAAGCGACGGTGAACACCGGGGAGCTGTTTTTT.

The CDR3 sequence: CASSHRGNGDGYTF. The DNA for the CDR3 is TGTGCCAGCAGCCACAGGGGTAACGGGGATGGCTACACCTTC. V and J are TRBV11-1 and TRBJ1-2; 7 positions agree with TRBD1. The CDR3 covers 14 residues. The trim removed 5 bases at V and 6 bases at J, leaving 9 bases unmatched. CDR1 and CDR2 (germline): SGHAT, FQDESV (reference sequence).

This clone was seen more than once but under ten times. This sequence joins TRBV30 and TRBJ2-1, with D possibly being TRBD2 (7 bases). Between the trimmed V and J ends, which lost 2 bases and 3 bases, there was a span of 14 bases. Germline loops: CDR1 GTSNPN, CDR2 SVGIG (reference sequence). The CDR3 has 15 amino acids. CDR3 DNA sequence: TGTGCCTGGAGTCCGGCGGGGGCAAACTACAATGAGCAGTTCTTC. Translation gives CAWSPAGANYNEQFF.

This sequence joins TRBV27 and TRBJ1-4; weak D call: TRBD1 (5 bases). The CDR3 consists of 14 residues. Looked up from germline, CDR1 is MNHEY and CDR2 is SMNVEV (reference sequence). The V end lost 5 bases, the J end lost 7 bases, and 14 bases lay between the germline ends. DNA of the CDR3: TGTGCCAGCAGTACCCCAGGGTTTGGTGAAAAACTGTTTTTT. This encodes CASSTPGFGEKLFF.

This clone has only a few counts. The rearrangement joins TRBV7-9 to TRBJ1-1, with D perhaps TRBD1 (5 bases). CDR3 size: 17 residues. Germline CDR1 and CDR2: SEHNR and FQNEAQ (reference sequence). The V end was cut by 5 bases, the J end by 4 bases, with 23 bases between. The CDR3 DNA sequence: TGTGCCAGCAGCCCCATACTAAGGGGCAACACCGCCACTGAAGCTTTCTTT. Translated, it gives CASSPILRGNTATEAFF. The full variable domain, completed using reference TRBV7-9 and TRBJ1-1, is DTGVSQNPRHKITKRGQNVTFRCDPISEHNRLYWYRQTLGQGPEFLTYFQNEAQLEKSRLLSDRFSAERPKGSFSTLEIQRTEQGDSAMYLCASSPILRGNTATEAFFGQGTRLTVV.

The V call is TRBV29-1, the J call TRBJ2-3; no clear D. V shed 6 bases and J shed 0 bases, with 10 bases lying between them. Germline CDR1 reads SQVTM; CDR2 reads ANQGSEA. This CDR3 region has 13 residues. Here the CDR3 DNA reads TGCAGCGTAGGTGGCCTCAGCACAGATACGCAGTATTTT. Its protein product is CSVGGLSTDTQYF.